These 29 T cell receptor beta chains originate from one sample sequenced in a study of shared clonotypes between healthy human individuals. Clones were sequenced by immunoSEQ multiplex PCR, and TCRdb holds only the in-frame ones, with some missing. The table shows around 700,000 clones, with roughly 70% occurring only once. The sequencing sample was made of memory CD4+ T cells sorted from blood. Noted subset: CD45RA-negative fraction. The receptors originated from a woman aged 25 to 45 in good health.

The chain joins TRBV7-9 to TRBJ2-5; TRBD1 agrees at 8 bases. The CDR3 runs 14 residues. Losses at the gene ends were 3 bases for V and 5 bases for J; bases not matched to a gene: 5. Germline V gene lookup returns CDR1 SEHNR and CDR2 FQNEAQ (reference sequence). CDR3 residues: CASSFPTGVETQYF. The CDR3 bases are TGTGCCAGCAGCTTCCCGACAGGGGTTGAGACCCAGTACTTC.

The chain has TRBV4-1 and TRBJ2-1; TRBD2 matches at 10 bases. The CDR3 loop spans 16 amino acids. CDR1 and CDR2 (germline): MGHRA, YSYEKL. Trimming took 6 bases from V and 0 from J; bases not matched to a gene: 5. The CDR3 coding sequence is TGCGCCAGCAGGCGGACTAGCGGATTCTCCTACAATGAGCAGTTCTTC. Translated, it gives CASRRTSGFSYNEQFF.

This chain links TRBV23-1 with TRBJ2-5, with D unclear. TRBV23-1 is identified as an open reading frame with a role that is uncertain. This CDR3 is built from 13 residues. V gave up 4 bases and J gave up 2 bases, with 8 bases separating them. CDR3 region: CASSPGEQETQYF. The CDR3 DNA sequence: TGCGCCAGCAGTCCCGGCGAGCAAGAGACCCAGTACTTC.

The chain recombines TRBV6-1 with TRBJ2-7; the D is unclear. Germline CDR1 reads MNHNS; CDR2 reads SASEGT. This CDR3 region has 14 residues. Trimming took off 1 base at V and 2 bases at J, with 9 bases between the two ends. CDR3 nucleotides: TGTGCCAGCAGTGAAGTCAGGAGTCCCTACGAGCAGTACTTC. Translated: CASSEVRSPYEQYF.

A few counts support this clone. The CDR3 is CSVEGNGETQYF. DNA of the CDR3: TGCAGCGTTGAGGGCAACGGGGAGACCCAGTACTTC. The J gene is TRBJ2-5, the V gene TRBV29-1; D is ambiguous. Germline V lookup: CDR1 SQVTM, CDR2 ANQGSEA. V was pared by 3 bases and J by 5 bases, with 10 bases between. This CDR3 has 12 amino acids.

To note about this clone: At one end the junction does not follow the germline gene, possibly because of a read error. The chain employs TRBV30 and TRBJ1-5; TRBD1 agrees at 8 bases. CDR1 is GTSNPN and CDR2 is SVGIG in the germline V gene (reference sequence). The CDR3 totals 13 residues. This chain's CDR3 is CAWSGQGNHPQHF. The CDR3, as DNA: TGTGCCTGGAGTGGACAGGGGAATCATCCCCAGCATTTT.

The J gene is TRBJ2-5, the V gene TRBV15; possibly TRBD1 or TRBD2 for D (5 bases each). Looked up from germline, CDR1 is LNHNV and CDR2 is YYDKDF (reference sequence). The length of the CDR3 is 14 residues. Trimming pared 1 base from V and 5 bases from J, leaving 11 bases between. The CDR3 reads CATSRGEGWETQYF. CDR3 bases: TGTGCCACCAGCAGAGGAGAGGGGTGGGAGACCCAGTACTTC.

CDR3 region: CSVRSGGNTGELFF. CDR3 coding DNA: TGCAGCGTCCGCTCCGGGGGAAACACCGGGGAGCTGTTTTTT. J is TRBJ2-2 and V is TRBV29-1; tentative D call: TRBD2 (6 bases). Between the trimmed V and J ends, which lost 6 bases and 2 bases, there was a span of 13 bases. This CDR3 is built from 14 residues. Germline V gives CDR1 SQVTM, CDR2 ANQGSEA.

Concerning this clone itself: A read error may account for a junction end that differs from germline. In DNA form, the CDR3 reads TGTGCCTGGAGTTCCCGACAGGGGAGGAGCGCCTTC. Protein: CAWSSRQGRSAF. The rearrangement joins TRBV30 to TRBJ2-7; 8 bases agree with TRBD1. Germline V CDR1 and CDR2: GTSNPN, SVGIG (reference sequence). The CDR3 is 12 amino acids.

This chain links TRBV5-1 with TRBJ1-2, with D maybe TRBD1 (6 bases). The CDR3 length is 15 residues. Germline CDR1 reads SGHRS; CDR2 reads YFSETQ. The V end lost 6 bases, the J end lost 6 bases, and 21 bases lay between the germline ends. CDR3 sequence reads: CASTDSLGRGNGYTF. The DNA of the CDR3 is TGCGCCAGCACCGATAGTCTAGGCAGGGGCAATGGCTACACCTTC.

The chain is built from TRBV7-9 and TRBJ2-1, with a possible D match to TRBD2 (5 bases). The CDR3 runs 16 residues. Germline CDR1 is SEHNR and CDR2 is FQNEAQ (reference sequence). The germline V and J ends were trimmed by 4 bases and 8 bases, with 21 bases remaining between them. Written as DNA, the CDR3 is TGTGCCAGCAGCTCCCTAGCAACGGTGAAAGCCCATGAGCAGTTCTTC. This codes for CASSSLATVKAHEQFF.

This clone was recorded a few times. The chain links TRBV28 to TRBJ1-2; TRBD1 is a possible D gene (6 bases). The CDR3 has 14 amino acids. Trimming took 5 bases from V and 2 from J, leaving 12 bases between them. Germline V CDR1 and CDR2: MDHEN, SYDVKM. Written as DNA, the CDR3 is TGTGCCAGCAGTAATAGAGGACAGAACTATGGCTACACCTTC. Translation gives CASSNRGQNYGYTF.

The CDR3 coding sequence is TGTGCCAGTAGTATTATGGGATCTGGTCAGCCCCAGCATTTT. Its translation: CASSIMGSGQPQHF. The chain carries TRBV19 and TRBJ1-5, with D unclear. CDR3 length: 14 residues. The ends were cut back, 3 bases at V and 6 bases at J, with 12 bases in the middle. Germline CDR1 LNHDA, CDR2 SQIVND (reference sequence).

On this clone itself: The sample carries other DNA sequences with the same CDR3. Here the CDR3 DNA reads TGTGCCAGCAGTCCTAGACTAGCGGGAGATTTTACAGATACGCAGTATTTT. Its translation: CASSPRLAGDFTDTQYF. V gene TRBV2 combines with J gene TRBJ2-3; TRBD2 matches at 12 bases. V dropped 5 bases and J dropped 3; count of bases not matched to a gene: 9. The CDR3 sequence is 17 residues long. Germline lookup yields CDR1 SNHLY and CDR2 FYNNEI.

V and J are TRBV7-8 and TRBJ1-5; perhaps TRBD1 as D (6 bases). The CDR3 contains 15 residues. The ends were cut back, 5 bases at V and 15 bases at J, with 26 bases in the middle. The germline CDR1 and CDR2 sequences are SGHVS and FQNEAQ. The DNA of the CDR3 is TGTGCCAGCAGCCCCGGGGGCCACTTATCAGCCCCAGGGCATTTT. Translating gives CASSPGGHLSAPGHF.

J is TRBJ2-1 and V is TRBV2, with a possible D match to TRBD2 (5 bases). The CDR3 spans 13 residues. Per the germline V gene, CDR1 is SNHLY and CDR2 is FYNNEI. V was trimmed by 7 bases and J by 2 bases, leaving 9 bases between them. CDR3 bases: TGTGCCAGCACAGGACTCACCTACAATGAGCAGTTCTTC. This encodes CASTGLTYNEQFF.

This clone occurred a few times. The J gene is TRBJ1-2, the V gene TRBV6-1; 9 bases fit TRBD1. The CDR3 length is 15 residues. Germline lookup yields CDR1 MNHNS and CDR2 SASEGT. Trimming at V came to 3 bases and at J to 4 bases, leaving 6 bases not matched to a gene. CDR3 sequence reads: CASSENPGQGYGYTF. CDR3 nucleotides: TGTGCCAGCAGTGAGAATCCGGGACAGGGCTATGGCTACACCTTC.

The chain links TRBV10-3 to TRBJ1-1, with D possibly TRBD1 on 6 matching bases. The V end was cut by 5 bases, the J end by 2 bases, with 9 bases between. The CDR3 runs 13 residues. Germline values: CDR1 ENHRY, CDR2 SYGVKD. The CDR3 is CAISSQGNTEAFF. In DNA form, the CDR3 reads TGTGCCATCAGTTCACAGGGAAACACTGAAGCTTTCTTT.

The J gene is TRBJ2-3, the V gene TRBV29-1; 7 bases agree with TRBD2. Germline V gene lookup returns CDR1 SQVTM and CDR2 ANQGSEA. The CDR3 is made up of 13 amino acids. The V segment lost 4 bases and the J segment 4 bases; nucleotides outside the gene matches: 5. In DNA form, the CDR3 reads TGCAGCGTTGGGGGGGGTGGCCCAGATACGCAGTATTTT. Encoded protein: CSVGGGGPDTQYF.

Here the CDR3 DNA reads TGTGCCAGTAGTCTAGCGGGGTTCGGGGAGCTGTTTTTT. This gives the protein CASSLAGFGELFF. V gene TRBV19 combines with J gene TRBJ2-2, with 9 bases matching TRBD2. With 5 bases clipped from V and 7 bases from J, the junction kept 2 bases outside the gene matches. CDR3 length equals 13 residues. The germline V gene has CDR1 LNHDA and CDR2 SQIVND (reference sequence).

This chain joins TRBV7-6 and TRBJ1-4; D gene ambiguous. The CDR3 has 14 residues. The germline V gene has CDR1 SGHVS and CDR2 FNYEAQ. V gave up 1 base and J gave up 2 bases, with 5 bases separating them. The CDR3 DNA reads as TGTGCCAGCAGCTTAGATCCTACTAATGAAAAACTGTTTTTT. It specifies CASSLDPTNEKLFF.

This clone was observed a handful of times. J is TRBJ2-2 and V is TRBV5-1, with unresolved D. This CDR3 region has 15 residues. CDR1 is SGHRS and CDR2 is YFSETQ in the germline V gene. With 6 bases removed from V and 4 bases from J, the gap between germline ends came to 16 bases. The CDR3 reads CASTLGTQSTGELFF. The CDR3 DNA follows: TGCGCCAGCACCCTAGGAACCCAGAGCACCGGGGAGCTGTTTTTT. Based on the CDR3 plus reference TRBV5-1 and TRBJ2-2, the full variable domain is KAGVTQTPRYLIKTRGQQVTLSCSPISGHRSVSWYQQTPGQGLQFLFEYFSETQRNKGNFPGRFSGRQFSNSRSEMNVSTLELGDSALYLCASTLGTQSTGELFFGEGSRLTVL.

This clone was observed once. This chain uses TRBV28 with TRBJ2-7; 8 bases line up with TRBD1. The V gene end was trimmed by 2 bases and the J gene end by 7 bases; junction bases not matched to a gene: 7. CDR1 MDHEN and CDR2 SYDVKM come from the germline V gene. The CDR3 has 14 residues. This CDR3 reads CASSLPDRDWEQYF. The DNA for the CDR3 is TGTGCCAGCAGTTTACCGGACAGGGATTGGGAGCAGTACTTC.

The chain couples TRBV7-2 to TRBJ1-2; possible D gene TRBD1, 5 bases. This CDR3 has 13 residues. The germline V gene encodes CDR1 SGHTA and CDR2 FQGNSA. Trimming took 4 bases from V and 6 from J, leaving 12 bases between them. The CDR3 nucleotides read TGTGCCAGCAGCTGGAACCAGGGAGATGGCTACACCTTC. It translates to CASSWNQGDGYTF.

This sequence joins TRBV7-6 and TRBJ2-5, with 9 bases matching TRBD2. Per the germline V gene, CDR1 is SGHVS and CDR2 is FNYEAQ. CDR3 size: 14 residues. J gave up 8 bases and V 5 bases, and 9 bases lay outside the gene matches. The CDR3 reads CASSPGKREDTQYF. The CDR3 nucleotides read TGTGCCAGCAGCCCAGGGAAGCGGGAGGATACCCAGTACTTC.

V gene TRBV7-9 combines with J gene TRBJ1-5; 7 bases agree with TRBD1. Unmatched junction bases numbered 9, after V lost 5 bases and J lost 2 bases. The germline V gene encodes CDR1 SEHNR and CDR2 FQNEAQ (reference sequence). The CDR3 is made up of 16 amino acids. CDR3 DNA sequence: TGTGCCAGCAGCCCACCTGACAGGGCCGGCAATCAGCCCCAGCATTTT. Its translation: CASSPPDRAGNQPQHF.

The CDR3 here is CASSDWTGGQETQYF. The CDR3 region has the DNA TGTGCCAGCAGTGATTGGACAGGGGGTCAAGAGACCCAGTACTTC. The chain couples TRBV6-1 to TRBJ2-5; 10 positions agree with TRBD1. Germline loops: CDR1 MNHNS, CDR2 SASEGT. The trim removed 3 bases at V and 2 bases at J, leaving 3 bases unmatched. The CDR3 covers 15 residues.

CDR3 DNA: TGTGCCAGCACCCCCGGACGATTTTCCACCGGGGAGCTGTTTTTT. Protein sequence: CASTPGRFSTGELFF. This chain links TRBV27 with TRBJ2-2; D is unresolved. CDR1 and CDR2 from the germline V gene are MNHEY and SMNVEV (reference sequence). V was clipped by 7 bases and J by 4 bases, with 16 bases between them. This CDR3 comprises 15 residues.

The genes are TRBV25-1 and TRBJ1-5, with D perhaps matching TRBD1 (5 bases). CDR3 length: 13 residues. Germline V gene data show CDR1 as MGHDK and CDR2 as SYGVNS. Trimming pared 4 bases from V and 2 bases from J, leaving 6 bases between. This CDR3 is CASSVQGNQPQHF. Written as DNA, the CDR3 is TGTGCCAGCAGTGTACAGGGCAATCAGCCCCAGCATTTT.